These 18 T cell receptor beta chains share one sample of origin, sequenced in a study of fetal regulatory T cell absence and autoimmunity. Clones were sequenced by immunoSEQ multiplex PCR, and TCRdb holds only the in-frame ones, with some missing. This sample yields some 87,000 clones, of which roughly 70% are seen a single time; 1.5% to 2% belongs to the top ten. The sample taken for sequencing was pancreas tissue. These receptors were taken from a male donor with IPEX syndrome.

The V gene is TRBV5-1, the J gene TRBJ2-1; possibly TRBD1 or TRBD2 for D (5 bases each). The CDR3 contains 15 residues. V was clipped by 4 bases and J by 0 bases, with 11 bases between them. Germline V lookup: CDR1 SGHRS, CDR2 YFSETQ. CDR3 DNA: TGCGCCAGCAGCGGGGACCTTAGCTCCTACAATGAGCAGTTCTTC. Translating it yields CASSGDLSSYNEQFF.

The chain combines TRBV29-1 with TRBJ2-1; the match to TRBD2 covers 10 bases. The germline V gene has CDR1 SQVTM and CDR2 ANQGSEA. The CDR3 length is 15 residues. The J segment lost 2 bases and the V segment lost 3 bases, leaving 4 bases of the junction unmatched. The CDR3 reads CSVELLAGAYNEQFF. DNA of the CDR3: TGCAGCGTTGAGTTGCTAGCGGGAGCCTACAATGAGCAGTTCTTC.

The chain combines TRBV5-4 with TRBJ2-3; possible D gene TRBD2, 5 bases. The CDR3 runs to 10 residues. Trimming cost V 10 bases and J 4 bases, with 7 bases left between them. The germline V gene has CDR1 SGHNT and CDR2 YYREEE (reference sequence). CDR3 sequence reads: CAVGADTQYF. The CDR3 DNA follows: TGTGCCGTCGGGGCAGATACGCAGTATTTT.

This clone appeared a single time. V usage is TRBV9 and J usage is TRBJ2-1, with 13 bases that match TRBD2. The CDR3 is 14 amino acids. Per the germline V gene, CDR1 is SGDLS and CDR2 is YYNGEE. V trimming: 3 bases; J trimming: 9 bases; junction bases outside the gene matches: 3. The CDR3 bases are TGTGCCAGCAGCGGGACTAGCGGGAGCCTTGAGCAGTTCTTC. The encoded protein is CASSGTSGSLEQFF.

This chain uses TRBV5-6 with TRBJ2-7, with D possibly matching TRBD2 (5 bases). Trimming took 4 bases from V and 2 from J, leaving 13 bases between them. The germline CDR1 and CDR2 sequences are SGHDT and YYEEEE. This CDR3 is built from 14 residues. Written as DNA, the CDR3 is TGTGCCAGCAGCGTAAGCGGATATGCCTACGAGCAGTACTTC. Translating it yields CASSVSGYAYEQYF.

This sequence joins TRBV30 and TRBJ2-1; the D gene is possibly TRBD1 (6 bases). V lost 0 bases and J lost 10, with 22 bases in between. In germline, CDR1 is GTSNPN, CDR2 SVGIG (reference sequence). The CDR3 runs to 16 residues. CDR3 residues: CAWSVNSARGLYEQFF. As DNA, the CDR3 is TGTGCCTGGAGTGTAAATTCGGCCAGGGGATTATACGAGCAGTTCTTC.

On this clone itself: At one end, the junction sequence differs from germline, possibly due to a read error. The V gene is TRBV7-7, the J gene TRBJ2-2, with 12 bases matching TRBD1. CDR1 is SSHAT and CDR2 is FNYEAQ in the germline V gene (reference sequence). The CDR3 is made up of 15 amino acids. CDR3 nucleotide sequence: TGTGCTAGCAGCACCGGGACAGGGGGCTCCTGGGAGCTGTTTTTT. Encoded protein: CASSTGTGGSWELFF.

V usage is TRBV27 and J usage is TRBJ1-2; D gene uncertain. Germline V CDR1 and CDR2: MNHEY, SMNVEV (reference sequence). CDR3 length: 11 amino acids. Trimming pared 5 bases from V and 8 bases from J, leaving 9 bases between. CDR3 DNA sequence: TGTGCCAGCAGTGGGTTAGGAGGCTACACCTTC. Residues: CASSGLGGYTF.

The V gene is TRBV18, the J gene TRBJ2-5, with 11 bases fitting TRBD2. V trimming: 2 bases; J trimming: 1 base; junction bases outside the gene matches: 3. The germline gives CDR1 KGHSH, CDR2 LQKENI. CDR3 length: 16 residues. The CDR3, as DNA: TGTGCCAGCTCACCAGGGGGACTAGCGGTCCAAGAGACCCAGTACTTC. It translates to CASSPGGLAVQETQYF. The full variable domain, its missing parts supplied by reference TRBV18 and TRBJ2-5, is NAGVMQNPRHLVRRRGQEARLRCSPMKGHSHVYWYRQLPEEGLKFMVYLQKENIIDESGMPKERFSAEFPKEGPSILRIQQVVRGDSAAYFCASSPGGLAVQETQYFGPGTRLLVL.

The CDR3 nucleotides are TGTGCCAGCAGCCGGGACAGGGACAAGCTGTTTTTT. It is translated as CASSRDRDKLFF. The chain couples TRBV27 to TRBJ2-2; TRBD1 agrees at 9 bases. The V gene's germline CDR1 is MNHEY and CDR2 SMNVEV (reference sequence). This CDR3 comprises 12 residues. V dropped 6 bases and J dropped 12; count of bases not matched to a gene: 5.

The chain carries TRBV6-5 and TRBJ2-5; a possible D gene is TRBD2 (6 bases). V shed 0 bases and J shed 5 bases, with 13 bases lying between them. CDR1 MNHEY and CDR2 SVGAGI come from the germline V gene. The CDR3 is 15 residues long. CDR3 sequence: CASSYSAGPRETQYF. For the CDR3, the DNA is TGTGCCAGCAGTTACTCGGCGGGGCCCCGGGAGACCCAGTACTTC.

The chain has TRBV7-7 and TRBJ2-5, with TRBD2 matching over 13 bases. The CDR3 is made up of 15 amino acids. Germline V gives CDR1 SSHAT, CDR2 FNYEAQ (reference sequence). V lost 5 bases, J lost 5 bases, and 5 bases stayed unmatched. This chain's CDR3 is CASSRTSGRGETQYF. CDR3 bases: TGTGCCAGCAGCCGGACTAGCGGGAGAGGTGAGACCCAGTACTTC.

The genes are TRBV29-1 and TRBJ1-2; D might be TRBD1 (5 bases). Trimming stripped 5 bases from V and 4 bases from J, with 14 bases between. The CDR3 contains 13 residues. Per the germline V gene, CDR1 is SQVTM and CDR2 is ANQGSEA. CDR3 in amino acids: CSVRRGDFYGYTF. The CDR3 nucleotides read TGCAGCGTTCGGCGGGGGGACTTCTATGGCTACACCTTC.

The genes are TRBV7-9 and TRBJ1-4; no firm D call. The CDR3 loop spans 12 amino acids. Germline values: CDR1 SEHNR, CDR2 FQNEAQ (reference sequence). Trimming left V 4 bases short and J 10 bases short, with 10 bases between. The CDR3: CASSSDAVKLFF. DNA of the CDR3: TGTGCCAGCAGCTCGGACGCAGTAAAACTGTTTTTT. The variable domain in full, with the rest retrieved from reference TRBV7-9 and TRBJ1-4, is DTGVSQNPRHKITKRGQNVTFRCDPISEHNRLYWYRQTLGQGPEFLTYFQNEAQLEKSRLLSDRFSAERPKGSFSTLEIQRTEQGDSAMYLCASSSDAVKLFFGSGTQLSVL.

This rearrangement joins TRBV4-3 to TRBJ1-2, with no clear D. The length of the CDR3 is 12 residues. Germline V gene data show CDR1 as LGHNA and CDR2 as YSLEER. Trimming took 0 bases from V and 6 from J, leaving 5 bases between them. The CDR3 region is CASSQDHNGYTF. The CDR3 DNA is TGCGCCAGCAGCCAAGATCACAATGGCTACACCTTC.

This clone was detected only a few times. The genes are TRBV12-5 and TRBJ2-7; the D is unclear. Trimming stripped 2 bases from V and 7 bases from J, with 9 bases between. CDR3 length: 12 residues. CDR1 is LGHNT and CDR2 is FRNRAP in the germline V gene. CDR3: CASGLTVREQYF. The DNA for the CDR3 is TGTGCTAGTGGTTTGACGGTTAGGGAGCAGTACTTC.

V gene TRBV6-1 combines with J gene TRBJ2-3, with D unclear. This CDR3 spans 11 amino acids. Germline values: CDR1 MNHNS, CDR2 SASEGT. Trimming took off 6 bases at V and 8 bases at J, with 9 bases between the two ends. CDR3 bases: TGTGCCAGCAGGACTGCTGGTACGCAGTATTTT. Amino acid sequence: CASRTAGTQYF.

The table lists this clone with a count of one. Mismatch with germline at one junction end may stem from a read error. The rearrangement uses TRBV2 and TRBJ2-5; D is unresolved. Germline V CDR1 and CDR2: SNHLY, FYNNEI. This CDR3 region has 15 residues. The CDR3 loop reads CASSKARTSQETQYF. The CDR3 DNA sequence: TGTGCCAGCAGTAAAGCCCGGACGTCGCAAGAGACCCAGTACTTC.